This TCR beta chain was sequenced for a study of shared clonotypes between healthy human individuals. About the study: A few men and a couple of women, aged 18 to 49, were donors.

The germline CDR1 and CDR2 sequences are SGHNT and YYREEE (reference sequence). The length of the CDR3 is 13 residues. V lost 0 bases and J 5 bases, leaving 7 bases between the germline ends. Profiled with immunoSEQ multiplex PCR; TCRdb holds only in-frame clones, not every one. The sample holds just over 2,000,000 clones, roughly 94% seen once. This clone was counted a single time. The gene calls are TRBV5-4 and TRBJ2-3; no reliable D call. Sample: naive CD4+ T cells sorted from blood. Regarding subset: CD45RA+ positively selected. The sequence derives from a man younger than 30 in good health. In DNA form, the CDR3 reads TGTGCCAGCAGCTTGGGCAGTATAGATACGCAGTATTTT. Amino acids: CASSLGSIDTQYF.